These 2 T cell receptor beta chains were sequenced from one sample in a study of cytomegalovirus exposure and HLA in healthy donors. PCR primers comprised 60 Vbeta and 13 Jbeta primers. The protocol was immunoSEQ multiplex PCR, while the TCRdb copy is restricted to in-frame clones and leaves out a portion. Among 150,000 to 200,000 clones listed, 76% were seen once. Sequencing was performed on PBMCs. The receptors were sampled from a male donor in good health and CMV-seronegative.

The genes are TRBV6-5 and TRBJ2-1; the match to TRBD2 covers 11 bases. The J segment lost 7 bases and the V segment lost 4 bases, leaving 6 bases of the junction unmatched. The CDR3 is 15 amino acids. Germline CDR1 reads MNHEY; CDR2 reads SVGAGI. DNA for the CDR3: TGTGCCAGCAGTTTGGGAATAGCGGGAGGGAATGAGCAGTTCTTC. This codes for CASSLGIAGGNEQFF.

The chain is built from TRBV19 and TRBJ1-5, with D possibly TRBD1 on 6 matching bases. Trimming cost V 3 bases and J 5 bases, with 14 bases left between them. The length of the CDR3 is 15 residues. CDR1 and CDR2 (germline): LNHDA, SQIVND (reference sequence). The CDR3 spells CASSIWDKGDQPQHF. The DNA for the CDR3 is TGTGCCAGTAGTATTTGGGACAAGGGTGATCAGCCCCAGCATTTT.